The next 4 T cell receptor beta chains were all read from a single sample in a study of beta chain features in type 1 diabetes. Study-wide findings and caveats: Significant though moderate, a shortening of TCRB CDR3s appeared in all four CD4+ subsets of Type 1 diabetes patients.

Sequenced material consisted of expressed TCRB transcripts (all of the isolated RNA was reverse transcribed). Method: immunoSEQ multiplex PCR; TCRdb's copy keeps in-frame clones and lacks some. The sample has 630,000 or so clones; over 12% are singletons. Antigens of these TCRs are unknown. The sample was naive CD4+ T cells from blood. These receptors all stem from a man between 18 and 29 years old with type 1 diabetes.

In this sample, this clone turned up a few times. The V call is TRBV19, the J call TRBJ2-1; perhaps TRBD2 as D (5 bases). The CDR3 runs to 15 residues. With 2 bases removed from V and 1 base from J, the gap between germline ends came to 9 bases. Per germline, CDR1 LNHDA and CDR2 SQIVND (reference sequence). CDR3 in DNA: TGTGCCAGTAGTATATCCGAGGGATCCTACAATGAGCAGTTCTTC. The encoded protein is CASSISEGSYNEQFF.

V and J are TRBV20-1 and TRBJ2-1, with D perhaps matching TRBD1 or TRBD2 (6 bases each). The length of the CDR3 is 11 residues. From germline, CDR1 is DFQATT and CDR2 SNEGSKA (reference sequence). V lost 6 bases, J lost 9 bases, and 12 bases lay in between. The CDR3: CSAPGASEQFF. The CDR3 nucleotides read TGCAGTGCCCCGGGGGCCAGTGAGCAGTTCTTC.

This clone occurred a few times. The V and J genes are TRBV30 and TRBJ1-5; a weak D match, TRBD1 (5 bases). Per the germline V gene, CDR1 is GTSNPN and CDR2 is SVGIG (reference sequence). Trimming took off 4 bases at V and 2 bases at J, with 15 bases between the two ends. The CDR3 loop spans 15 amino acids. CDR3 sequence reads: CAWNLGQGRNQPQHF. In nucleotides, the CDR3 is TGTGCCTGGAATCTGGGGCAGGGACGCAATCAGCCCCAGCATTTT.

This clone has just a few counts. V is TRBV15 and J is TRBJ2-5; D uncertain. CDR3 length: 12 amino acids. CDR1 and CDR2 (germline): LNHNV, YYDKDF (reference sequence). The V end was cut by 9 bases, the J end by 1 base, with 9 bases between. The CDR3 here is CATREGQETQYF. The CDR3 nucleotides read TGTGCCACTAGAGAAGGCCAAGAGACCCAGTACTTC.